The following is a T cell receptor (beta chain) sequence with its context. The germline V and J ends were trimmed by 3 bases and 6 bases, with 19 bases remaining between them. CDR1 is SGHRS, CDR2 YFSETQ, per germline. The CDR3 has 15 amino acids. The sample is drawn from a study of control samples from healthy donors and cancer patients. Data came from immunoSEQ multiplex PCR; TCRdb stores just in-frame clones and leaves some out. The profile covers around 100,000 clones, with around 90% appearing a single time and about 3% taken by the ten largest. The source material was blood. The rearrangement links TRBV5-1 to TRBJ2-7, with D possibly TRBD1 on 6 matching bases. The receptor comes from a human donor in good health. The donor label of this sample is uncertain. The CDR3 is CASSSRTATTSEQYF. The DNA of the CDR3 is TGCGCCAGCAGCTCAAGGACAGCCACTACGAGCGAGCAGTACTTC.